This TCR beta chain is drawn from a study of blood T cell repertoires in COVID-19. Looked up from germline, CDR1 is MNHEY and CDR2 is SVGAGI. The V and J ends lost 7 bases and 4 bases respectively, with 6 bases between them. The CDR3 loop spans 11 amino acids. The assay was immunoSEQ multiplex PCR, and TCRdb's table has in-frame clones only and misses some. The table lists roughly 170,000 clones, 70% to 90% of them singletons. The chain has TRBV6-5 and TRBJ2-3; D remains ambiguous. What was sequenced was peripheral blood. This clonotype was sampled from a man between 35 and 55 years old who had recovered from COVID-19. The CDR3 nucleotides read TGTGCCAGCACCCGGTCAGATACGCAGTATTTT. This sequence encodes CASTRSDTQYF.